This T cell receptor beta chain originates from a study of brain T cells in children with intractable seizures. The table lists this clone with a count of one. Antigen: not known. Study-wide findings and caveats: Viral specificity was inferred only from CDR3 similarity; HCMV serostatus was unknown.

This sample's time point: blood from clinic visit 5 months post-surgery; TSC patient then seizure free. Only cases whose brain tissue showed the highest T cell transcript signatures were sequenced. The CDR3 contains 13 residues. V was trimmed by 0 bases and J by 5 bases, leaving 7 bases between them. Germline loops: CDR1 SNHLY, CDR2 FYNNEI. Assay used: immunoSEQ multiplex PCR; TCRdb lists only in-frame clones, some missing. The sample lists about 340,000 clones, over 90% occurring once. The rearrangement uses TRBV2 and TRBJ1-1; D gene unclear. The receptor was derived from a boy in the first two years of life with tuberous sclerosis and intractable seizures. Here the sequenced sample was peripheral blood, taken 5 to 6 months after surgery. This chain's CDR3 is CASSEAWGTEAFF. In DNA form, the CDR3 reads TGTGCCAGCAGTGAAGCCTGGGGAACTGAAGCTTTCTTT.